The rows below give T cell receptor beta chains drawn from one sample of a study of Graves' ophthalmopathy and Graves' hyperthyroidism. TCRdb re-analysed the multiplex PCR reads in MiXCR, keeping a single row per CDR3 protein. Of hundreds of thousands of distinct CDR3 sequences listed, 40% are singletons. Source material: peripheral blood. These receptors were collected from an adult man with Graves' ophthalmopathy. The CDR3 runs from the conserved cysteine through the conserved F or W. The D gene is left open where the match is weak. Only part of the rows carry a size: once, few, many, or a class if the clone is expanded.

.	once	TRBV24-1	11	TRBJ1-5	CATSPRQPQHF	TGTGCCACCAGTCCCCGACAGCCCCAGCATTTT
.	many	TRBV9	14	TRBJ1-6	CASSRTQTNSPLHF	TGTGCCAGCAGCCGGACACAAACTAATTCACCCCTCCACTTT
TRBD1	.	TRBV5-6	16	TRBJ1-3	CASSWGQRNSGNTIYF	TGTGCCAGCAGCTGGGGACAGCGTAACTCTGGAAACACCATATATTTT
.	many	TRBV7-9	13	TRBJ2-5	CASSPSAGETQYF	TGTGCCAGCAGCCCATCGGCTGGAGAGACCCAGTACTTC
TRBD2	few	TRBV7-2	18	TRBJ2-5	CASSSRLAATGGVETQYF	TGTGCCAGCAGCTCGCGACTAGCGGCAACGGGAGGGGTAGAGACCCAGTACTTC
.	few	TRBV20-1	13	TRBJ1-2	CSAGTGESVGYTF	TGCAGTGCTGGGACGGGGGAGAGTGTTGGCTACACCTTC
.	.	TRBV10-3	11	TRBJ2-5	CAISYQGTQYF	TGTGCCATCAGTTACCAGGGGACCCAGTACTTC
.	many	TRBV7-6	14	TRBJ2-5	CASSPGPSGETQYF	TGTGCCAGCAGCCCTGGACCCAGCGGGGAGACCCAGTACTTC
TRBD1	few	TRBV7-9	14	TRBJ2-5	CASSPTGGEETQYF	TGTGCCAGCAGCCCGACAGGGGGCGAGGAGACCCAGTACTTC
.	.	TRBV7-9	16	TRBJ2-6	CASSLAGISGANVLTF	TGTGCCAGCAGCTTAGCGGGGATCTCTGGGGCCAACGTCCTGACTTTC
.	few	TRBV19	15	TRBJ1-1	CASSIAGSANTEAFF	TGTGCCAGTAGTATAGCGGGGTCAGCCAACACTGAAGCTTTCTTT
.	.	TRBV29-1	16	TRBJ2-2	CASSLGGTSRTGELFF	TGCGCCAGCAGCTTGGGTGGGACTTCTCGTACCGGGGAGCTGTTTTTT
.	once	TRBV24-1	16	TRBJ1-5	CATSDGTQTGDQPQHF	TGTGCCACCAGTGATGGGACACAAACCGGGGATCAGCCCCAGCATTTT
TRBD1	.	TRBV20-1	14	TRBJ1-1	CSAGEYRGNTEAFF	TGCAGTGCTGGAGAGTACAGGGGGAACACTGAAGCTTTCTTT
.	.	TRBV12-5	15	TRBJ2-5	CASGKEGPPQETQYF	TGTGCTAGTGGAAAGGAGGGACCGCCACAAGAGACCCAGTACTTC
.	many	TRBV10-3	13	TRBJ2-7	CAISGGSVAEQYF	TGTGCCATCAGTGGCGGGTCTGTGGCCGAGCAGTACTTC
.	many	TRBV2	14	TRBJ2-5	CASSESRGQETQYF	TGCGCCAGCAGTGAGTCGAGGGGCCAAGAGACCCAGTACTTC
TRBD1	.	TRBV3-1	15	TRBJ1-6	CASSTGQGGNSPLHF	TGTGCCAGCAGCACGGGACAGGGGGGGAATTCACCCCTCCACTTT
.	.	TRBV25-1	14	TRBJ1-5	CASSEFGGGQPQHF	TGTGCCAGCAGTGAATTTGGGGGGGGTCAGCCCCAGCATTTT
.	.	TRBV29-1	14	TRBJ2-5	CSSQEDRLRETRYF	TGCAGCTCACAAGAAGACAGGTTGCGGGAGACCCGGTACTTC
.	.	TRBV9	15	TRBJ1-4	CASSVGGTTNEKLFF	TGTGCCAGCAGCGTAGGTGGGACGACTAATGAAAAACTGTTTTTT
TRBD1	.	TRBV20-1	13	TRBJ1-2	CSASLQGAWGYTF	TGCAGTGCTAGTCTACAGGGGGCGTGGGGCTACACCTTC
TRBD2	.	TRBV7-9	17	TRBJ2-2	CASGLESRLAGAGELFF	TGTGCCAGCGGCTTAGAATCCAGACTAGCGGGAGCCGGGGAGCTGTTTTTT
TRBD1	.	TRBV2	15	TRBJ1-2	CASSRPGQGARGYTF	TGTGCCAGCAGTCGTCCAGGACAGGGGGCGCGTGGCTACACCTTC
.	many	TRBV7-9	13	TRBJ2-5	CASSLATQETQYF	TGTGCCAGCAGCTTAGCAACCCAAGAGACCCAGTACTTC
.	.	TRBV7-8	13	TRBJ2-7	CASSPPNGYEQYF	TGTGCCAGCTCACCACCGAACGGGTACGAGCAGTACTTC
TRBD1	many	TRBV7-9	13	TRBJ2-2	CASSPTGVGELFF	TGTGCCAGCAGCCCTACAGGGGTCGGGGAGCTGTTTTTT
.	.	TRBV7-9	12	TRBJ1-5	CASSSPRQPQHF	TGTGCCAGCAGCTCCCCGAGGCAGCCCCAGCATTTT
.	.	TRBV6-5	13	TRBJ1-4	CASMRDEGEKLFF	TGTGCCAGCATGAGGGACGAAGGTGAAAAACTGTTTTTT
TRBD2	many	TRBV7-9	14	TRBJ2-7	CASSPGTSAYEQYF	TGTGCCAGCAGCCCCGGGACTAGCGCCTACGAGCAGTACTTC
.	few	TRBV25-1	13	TRBJ1-2	CASSLTAGYGYTF	TGTGCCAGCAGCCTCACGGCCGGCTATGGCTACACCTTC
TRBD1	many	TRBV29-1	11	TRBJ1-1	CSVDGTGVTFF	TGCAGCGTTGACGGGACAGGGGTGACTTTCTTT
.	.	TRBV4-2	14	TRBJ1-2	CASSQDRVGYGYTF	TGTGCCAGCAGCCAAGACAGGGTCGGCTATGGCTACACCTTC
.	few	TRBV6-1	16	TRBJ2-5	CASSHREGTYQETQYF	TGTGCCAGCAGTCACAGGGAGGGAACGTACCAAGAGACCCAGTACTTC
TRBD1	few	TRBV7-9	14	TRBJ2-3	CASSWDRETDTQYF	TGTGCCAGCAGCTGGGACAGGGAGACAGATACGCAGTATTTT
.	.	TRBV10-3	13	TRBJ2-7	CASSYGGGDEQYF	TGTGCCAGCAGTTACGGAGGGGGCGACGAGCAGTACTTC
TRBD1	many	TRBV10-3	14	TRBJ1-1	CAISEEGAFTEAFF	TGTGCCATCAGTGAGGAGGGGGCCTTCACTGAAGCTTTCTTT
.	once	TRBV11-3	15	TRBJ1-5	CGSSLVNTVNQPQHF	TGTGGCAGCAGCTTAGTGAACACGGTGAATCAGCCCCAGCATTTT
TRBD2	few	TRBV29-1	14	TRBJ2-3	CSVETSGKLDTQYF	TGCAGCGTTGAGACTAGCGGAAAATTAGATACGCAGTATTTT
TRBD1	many	TRBV25-1	14	TRBJ1-2	CASSGRTGIVGYTF	TGTGCCAGCAGTGGTAGGACAGGGATCGTTGGCTACACCTTC
.	.	TRBV24-1	15	TRBJ1-5	CASSEDFPGMGPQHF	TGTGCCAGCAGTGAAGACTTTCCAGGAATGGGGCCCCAGCATTTT
.	.	TRBV19	15	TRBJ2-2	CASSHATANTGELFF	TGTGCCAGTAGTCATGCTACGGCGAACACCGGGGAGCTGTTTTTT
TRBD2	.	TRBV15	17	TRBJ2-5	CASSRGSGIGIGETQYF	TGTGCCTCCAGCAGAGGAAGCGGGATCGGAATCGGAGAGACCCAGTACTTT
.	many	TRBV7-9	17	TRBJ1-4	CASSHTVDGATNEKLFF	TGTGCCAGCAGCCATACAGTCGATGGGGCAACTAATGAAAAACTGTTTTTT
.	.	TRBV4-2	14	TRBJ1-5	CASSQSGRDQPQHF	TGTGCCAGCAGCCAATCTGGGCGAGACCAGCCCCAGCATTTT
.	.	TRBV7-9	12	TRBJ1-2	CASSRDRYGYTF	TGTGCCAGCAGCCGGGACCGATATGGCTACACCTTC
.	many	TRBV13	14	TRBJ2-7	CASSPRDGTYEQYF	TGTGCCAGCAGCCCCCGGGACGGAACCTACGAGCAGTACTTC
TRBD1	.	TRBV2	15	TRBJ2-7	CASSDSGTGTYEQYF	TGTGCCAGCAGTGATTCTGGGACAGGGACCTACGAGCAGTACTTC
.	.	TRBV25-1	13	TRBJ2-3	CASSQEVRDTQYF	TGTGCCAGCAGCCAAGAAGTGCGGGATACGCAGTATTTT
.	.	TRBV12-3/TRBV12-4	12	TRBJ2-2	CASILDTGELFF	TGTGCCAGCATCCTAGACACCGGGGAGCTGTTTTTT
.	.	TRBV2	13	TRBJ2-3	CASSSETPDTQYF	TGTGCCAGCTCCAGTGAGACCCCAGATACGCAGTATTTT
TRBD1	many	TRBV20-1	13	TRBJ2-7	CTGQGEGGGEQYF	TGCACCGGACAGGGGGAAGGAGGGGGCGAGCAGTACTTC
.	.	TRBV11-2	14	TRBJ2-5	CASSQAPSRETQYF	TGTGCCAGCAGCCAGGCCCCGAGCCGAGAGACCCAGTACTTC
.	few	TRBV14	14	TRBJ2-7	CASSQGSQSLEQYF	TGTGCCAGCAGCCAAGGGTCTCAAAGCCTCGAGCAGTACTTC
.	.	TRBV19	17	TRBJ2-5	CASSRESQLLPQETQYF	TGTGCCAGTAGTCGGGAGAGTCAACTACTACCTCAAGAGACCCAGTACTTC